The clone carrying this T cell receptor (beta chain) was seen a few times. The antigen is unknown. This record belongs to a study of vaccination and CD4 T cells after COVID-19. Study-wide context: Convalescent patients had positive nasal swab PCR results for SARS-CoV-2. Disease was mild in several and severe in one. Convalescent persons amounted to six males plus four females, two of whom were Hispanic.

The CDR3 length is 14 residues. Germline-derived CDR1 and CDR2 are MDHEN and SYDVKM. Trimming took 2 bases from V and 3 from J, leaving 10 bases between them. This sample's time point: late sampling 161 to 241 days after vaccination in a few convalescent patients. The treatment is: roughly 10-day PBMC culture with coronavirus spike peptide pools or control peptides (ViraFEST assay). CD4+ T cells that had been cultured provided DNA sequenced with the Oncomine TCR Beta short-read assay. The authors extracted genomic DNA from cultured CD4+ T cells. TCRdb called the PCR reads again in MiXCR, with one record for every CDR3 protein. The table includes around 23,000 distinct CDR3 sequences, 43% detected once. General observations from the study: Among reactive clones from convalescent patients, a median around 90% appeared only post-vaccination.

Sequencing was performed on CD4+ T cells from blood, cultured in vitro, taken about 7 months after SARS-CoV-2 vaccination. The J gene is TRBJ2-5, the V gene TRBV28; D is unclear. The TCR comes from a human donor who had recovered from COVID-19. The CDR3 sequence is CASSLVSGKETQYF. The CDR3 DNA is TGTGCCAGCAGTTTAGTTTCTGGTAAAGAGACCCAGTACTTC.